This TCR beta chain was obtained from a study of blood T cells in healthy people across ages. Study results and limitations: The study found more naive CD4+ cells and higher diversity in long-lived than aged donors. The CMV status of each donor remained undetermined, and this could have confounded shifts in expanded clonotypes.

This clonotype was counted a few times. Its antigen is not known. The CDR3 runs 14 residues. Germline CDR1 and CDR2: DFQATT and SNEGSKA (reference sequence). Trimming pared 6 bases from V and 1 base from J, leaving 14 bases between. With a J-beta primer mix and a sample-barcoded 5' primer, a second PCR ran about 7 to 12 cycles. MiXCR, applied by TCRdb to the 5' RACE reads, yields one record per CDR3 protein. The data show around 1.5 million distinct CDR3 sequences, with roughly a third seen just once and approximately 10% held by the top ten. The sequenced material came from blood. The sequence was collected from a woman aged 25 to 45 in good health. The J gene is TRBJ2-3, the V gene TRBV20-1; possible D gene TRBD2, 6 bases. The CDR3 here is CSALRRDGTDTQYF. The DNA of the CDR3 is TGCAGTGCCCTCCGGCGGGATGGCACAGATACGCAGTATTTT.